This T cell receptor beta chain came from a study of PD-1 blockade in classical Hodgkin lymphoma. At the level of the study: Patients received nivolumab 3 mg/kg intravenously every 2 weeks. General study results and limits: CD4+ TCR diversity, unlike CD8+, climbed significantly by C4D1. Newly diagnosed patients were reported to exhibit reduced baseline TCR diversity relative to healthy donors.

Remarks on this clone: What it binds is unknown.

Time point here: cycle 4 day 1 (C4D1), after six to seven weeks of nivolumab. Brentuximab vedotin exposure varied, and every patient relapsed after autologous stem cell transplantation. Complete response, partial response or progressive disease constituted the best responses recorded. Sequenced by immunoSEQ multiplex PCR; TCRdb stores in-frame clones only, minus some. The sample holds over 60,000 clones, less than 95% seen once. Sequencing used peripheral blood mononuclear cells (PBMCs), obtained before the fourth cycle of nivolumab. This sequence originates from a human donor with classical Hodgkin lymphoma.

CDR3 in DNA: TGTGCCATCAGTGTGGGACAGGCGGACTATGGCTACACCTTC. Its protein is CAISVGQADYGYTF. This chain links TRBV10-3 with TRBJ1-2, with 8 bases aligning to TRBD1. V gave up 4 bases and J gave up 3 bases; unmatched junction bases: 4. The germline gives CDR1 ENHRY, CDR2 SYGVKD. The CDR3 has 14 amino acids.